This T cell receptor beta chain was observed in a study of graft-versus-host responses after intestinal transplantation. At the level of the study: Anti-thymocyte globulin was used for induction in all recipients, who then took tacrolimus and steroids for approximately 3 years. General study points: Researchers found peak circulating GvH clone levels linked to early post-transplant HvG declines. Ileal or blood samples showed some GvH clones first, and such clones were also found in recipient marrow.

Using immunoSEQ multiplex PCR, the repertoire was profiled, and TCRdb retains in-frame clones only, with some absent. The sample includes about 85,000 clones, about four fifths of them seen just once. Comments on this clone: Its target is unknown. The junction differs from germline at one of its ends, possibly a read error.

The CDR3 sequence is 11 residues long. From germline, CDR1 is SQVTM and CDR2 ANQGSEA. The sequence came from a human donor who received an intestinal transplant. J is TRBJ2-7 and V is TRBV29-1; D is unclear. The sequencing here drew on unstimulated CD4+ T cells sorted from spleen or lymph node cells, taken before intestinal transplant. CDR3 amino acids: CSVGSSHEQHF. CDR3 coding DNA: TGCAGCGTTGGGAGTTCCCACGAGCAGCACTTC.